The sequence of this T cell receptor beta chain was determined in a study of response to subunit inactivated influenza vaccine (dated by TCRdb to the late 2010s). Describing the broader study: To follow how T cells responded to a trivalent subunit inactivated influenza vaccine, the researchers relied on deep quantitative profiling of the T cell receptor repertoire. Here is what the overall study found, with its caveats: According to the authors, only a limited number of new T cells may be recruited by each seasonal influenza vaccination.

This clonotype came up once. What this receptor recognizes is not known. No base quality information exists; no much larger clone differs at one position. A single read is weak support. CDR1 and CDR2 are read off the germline V gene (reference sequence) as LGHDT and YNNKEL. CDR3 length: 14 amino acids, cysteine to phenylalanine. Of the read, only the CDR3 DNA is kept; its 42 bases are in frame from base 1. Germline trimming amounts to 3 bases on V and 4 bases on J, with 3 as the count of junction bases outside the gene matches. The library was prepared using RT-PCR. Sequenced on an Illumina HiSeq 2500. TCRdb reprocessed the public reads (quality trimming at Q25 with fastp, clone calling with MiXCR) and kept in-frame beta chains. A single entry per CDR3 protein holds the most common genes and DNA from its merged rows. The table for this sample lists about 480,000 distinct CDR3 sequences; roughly 25% of them were counted only once. The ten top clones hold over 1.5% of the sample.

The sequence came from a man in his forties or fifties who received an inactivated influenza vaccine. Donor details come from another sample of the same person, matched by shared clones. This sequence uses TRBV3-1 and TRBJ2-5, and TRBD2 aligns with 9 junction nucleotides. The specimen was CD4+ T cells sorted from PBMCs, collected 4 to 6 days after vaccination. DNA sequence: TGTGCCAGCAGCCATGGACTAGCGATAGAGACCCAGTACTTC. It translates to CASSHGLAIETQYF.